This TCR beta chain derives from a study of blood T cell repertoires in COVID-19. About the study: Acute and convalescent COVID-19 specimens originated in the United States, Italy and Spain.

Participants spanned ages about 18 to 100 years and resided in roughly 22 US areas. Recovered status in Cohort 3 required two negative PCRs, clearance, or symptom resolution. In the original workflow: Amplification from reference gene primers served as the basis for estimated nucleated cell counts. TCRdb's table, derived via immunoSEQ multiplex PCR, lists solely in-frame clones and lacks some. D and trimming were read from the DNA, whereas the V and J calls and clone size are those reported in that table. The sample yields approximately 330,000 clones, about nine tenths seen once. The CDR3 consists of 14 residues. Per the germline V gene, CDR1 is LNHDA and CDR2 is SQIVND (reference sequence). V lost 5 bases and J lost 4, with 13 bases in between.

The material sequenced was PBMCs or T cells enriched from blood (not recorded which). The source of this sequence is a woman in her 30s who had recovered from COVID-19. The chain employs TRBV19 and TRBJ2-3, with D perhaps matching TRBD1 (6 bases). CDR3 nucleotide sequence: TGTGCCAGTAGTCAAGCAGGGGTTGCAGATACGCAGTATTTT. Protein product: CASSQAGVADTQYF.